This T cell receptor beta chain was obtained from a study of lymphopenia after photon versus proton radiotherapy. Trimming stripped 0 bases from V and 5 bases from J, with 13 bases between. The CDR3 has 14 amino acids. Germline loops: CDR1 GTSNPN, CDR2 SVGIG (reference sequence). The assay was immunoSEQ multiplex PCR, and TCRdb's table has in-frame clones only and misses some. Here the sample spans about 26,000 clones, 80% to 85% being singletons. Sequencing used peripheral blood, obtained from a patient treated with photon-based radiotherapy. The TCR sequence derives from a woman between 45 and 65 years old with pancreatic cancer. The J gene is TRBJ1-2, the V gene TRBV30, with D unclear. The CDR3 nucleotides read TGTGCCTGGAGTGTACCAGGCATCAATTATGGCTACACCTTC. Translating it yields CAWSVPGINYGYTF.